The 18 T cell receptor beta chains below were found in one sample sequenced in a study of T-cell memory formation after mild COVID-19. TCRdb redid the calling of the 5' RACE reads with MiXCR, one entry per CDR3 protein. The repertoire holds 400,000 to 450,000 distinct CDR3 sequences, with roughly 18% as singletons. Sequencing was carried out using PBMCs or a T cell subset sorted from them (not recorded which). These TCRs come from a man aged 18-30 years who had mild COVID-19 (a few samples of this study predate the infection). Cell type and time point are not known.

The chain has TRBV27 and TRBJ2-7; possibly TRBD2 for D (5 bases). The ends were cut back, 4 bases at V and 1 base at J, with 5 bases in the middle. The CDR3 totals 12 residues. From germline, CDR1 is MNHEY and CDR2 SMNVEV (reference sequence). The CDR3 coding sequence is TGTGCCAGCAGTTCGGGGTCCTACGAGCAGTACGTC. Translated: CASSSGSYEQYV.

The chain carries TRBV12-3 or TRBV12-4 and TRBJ2-7; tentative D call: TRBD2 (5 bases). The V end was cut by 6 bases, the J end by 5 bases, with 17 bases between. The length of the CDR3 is 14 residues. The CDR3 nucleotides are TGTGCCAGCAGGTCCGCGAGGGCTGCGGACGAGCAGTACTTC. Residues: CASRSARAADEQYF.

The V and J genes are TRBV29-1 and TRBJ2-7; 7 bases agree with TRBD1. Germline V CDR1 and CDR2: SQVTM, ANQGSEA. CDR3 length equals 12 residues. V lost 4 bases and J lost 2; bases outside the gene matches: 2. The CDR3 protein is CSVVDRTYEQYF. The CDR3 DNA reads TGCAGCGTTGTGGACAGGACCTACGAGCAGTACTTC.

The chain is built from TRBV18 and TRBJ1-1; D might be TRBD1 (5 bases). CDR1 is KGHSH, CDR2 LQKENI, per germline. CDR3 length: 16 amino acids. Trimming left V 2 bases short and J 6 bases short, with 19 bases between. The DNA of the CDR3 is TGTGCCAGCTCACCAGGGGTAGGTGGGACGGCTGCTGAAGCTTTCTTT. Translating gives CASSPGVGGTAAEAFF.

The chain is built from TRBV5-1 and TRBJ1-1; unclear D gene. This CDR3 is built from 16 residues. Germline CDR1 and CDR2: SGHRS and YFSETQ. The ends were cut back, 4 bases at V and 0 bases at J, with 16 bases in the middle. CDR3 in amino acids: CASSLRPTELNTEAFF. The CDR3, as DNA: TGCGCCAGCAGCCTACGACCGACGGAGCTGAACACTGAAGCTTTCTTT.

This clonotype turned up a few times. The rearrangement links TRBV7-9 to TRBJ2-1; tentatively, D is TRBD1 (5 bases). CDR1 is SEHNR, CDR2 FQNEAQ, per germline (reference sequence). CDR3 length: 18 amino acids. V shed 2 bases and J shed 6 bases, with 23 bases lying between them. The CDR3 reads CASSLLRGVQGWGNEQFF. As DNA, the CDR3 is TGTGCCAGCAGCTTACTTCGCGGTGTCCAGGGCTGGGGCAATGAGCAGTTCTTC. The whole variable domain, filled in from reference TRBV7-9 and TRBJ2-1, reads DTGVSQNPRHKITKRGQNVTFRCDPISEHNRLYWYRQTLGQGPEFLTYFQNEAQLEKSRLLSDRFSAERPKGSFSTLEIQRTEQGDSAMYLCASSLLRGVQGWGNEQFFGPGTRLTVL.

The J gene is TRBJ1-2, the V gene TRBV20-1; D possibly corresponds to TRBD1 (6 bases). The germline CDR1 and CDR2 sequences are DFQATT and SNEGSKA (reference sequence). The germline V and J ends were trimmed by 5 bases and 5 bases, with 21 bases remaining between them. This CDR3 region has 15 residues. As DNA, the CDR3 is TGCAGTGCTTCGACCGGGCCCCAGGGGAGATATGGCTACACCTTC. This encodes CSASTGPQGRYGYTF.

This clonotype has just a few counts. The V gene is TRBV5-1, the J gene TRBJ2-1, with D possibly being TRBD1 or TRBD2 (5 bases each). CDR1 is SGHRS and CDR2 is YFSETQ in the germline V gene. V dropped 4 bases and J dropped 0 bases, with 20 bases sitting between them. The CDR3 has 18 amino acids. The CDR3 loop is CASSGALGAASSYNEQFF. In DNA form, the CDR3 reads TGCGCCAGCAGCGGGGCCCTAGGAGCGGCGAGCTCCTACAATGAGCAGTTCTTC.

The genes are TRBV12-3 or TRBV12-4 and TRBJ2-7; the D is unclear. V lost 2 bases and J 5 bases, leaving 1 base between the germline ends. CDR3 length: 10 residues. The CDR3 protein is CASSLNEQYF. Here the CDR3 DNA reads TGTGCCAGCAGTTTAAACGAGCAGTACTTC.

The chain employs TRBV5-4 and TRBJ2-2; 8 bases fit TRBD2. The CDR3 extends over 14 amino acids. Trimming took 7 bases from V and 2 from J; bases not matched to a gene: 4. Per the germline V gene, CDR1 is SGHNT and CDR2 is YYREEE (reference sequence). The CDR3: CASQAGANTGELFF. The CDR3 coding sequence is TGTGCCAGCCAAGCGGGGGCAAACACCGGGGAGCTGTTTTTT.

A few counts support this clonotype. This rearrangement joins TRBV4-3 to TRBJ2-6; D perhaps matches TRBD1 (7 bases). Trimming pared 3 bases from V and 2 bases from J, leaving 26 bases between. Germline CDR1 LGHNA, CDR2 YSLEER. This CDR3 has 21 amino acids. DNA of the CDR3: TGCGCCAGCAGCCAGCAGACAGGGAGCCTGTGGGGACTTGCTGGGGCCAACGTCCTGACTTTC. Amino acid sequence: CASSQQTGSLWGLAGANVLTF.

The rearrangement links TRBV6-6 to TRBJ2-1; 10 bases fit TRBD2. Germline V CDR1 and CDR2: MNHNY, SVGAGI (reference sequence). The length of the CDR3 is 15 residues. V lost 4 bases, J lost 8 bases, and 8 bases stayed unmatched. The CDR3 nucleotides read TGTGCCAGCAGTTCCAGCGGGGGGGCCTATCATGAGCAGTTCTTC. It encodes CASSSSGGAYHEQFF.

The chain carries TRBV7-9 and TRBJ2-1, with 11 bases lining up with TRBD1. Germline V gives CDR1 SEHNR, CDR2 FQNEAQ (reference sequence). Trimming removed 4 bases from V and 1 base from J; junction bases left unmatched: 6. The CDR3 is 17 amino acids. The CDR3 DNA is TGTGCCAGCAGCTGGGAGGACAGGGGGCCGTCCTACAATGAGCAGTTCTTC. Translating it yields CASSWEDRGPSYNEQFF.

Only a few counts were recorded for this clonotype. The chain employs TRBV10-2 and TRBJ2-5, with D possibly called TRBD1 or TRBD2 (5 bases each). V dropped 0 bases and J dropped 4 bases, with 12 bases sitting between them. This CDR3 comprises 15 residues. Per germline, CDR1 WSHSY and CDR2 SAAADI. CDR3 amino acids: CASSESAGTGETQYF. The CDR3 coding sequence is TGCGCCAGCAGTGAGTCCGCAGGGACGGGAGAGACCCAGTACTTC.

This chain uses TRBV20-1 with TRBJ1-6; TRBD1 might be the D (6 bases). The CDR3 runs to 12 residues. CDR1 DFQATT and CDR2 SNEGSKA come from the germline V gene (reference sequence). Trimming removed 6 bases at V and 9 bases at J, with 12 bases between. DNA of the CDR3: TGCAGTGCGCGACGGGGGGCTTCACCCCTCCACTTT. Its translation is CSARRGASPLHF.

This clonotype came up a few times. The chain combines TRBV5-1 with TRBJ1-1, with 8 positions matching TRBD1. V lost 0 bases to trimming and J lost 0 bases; unmatched junction nucleotides: 4. The germline V gene has CDR1 SGHRS and CDR2 YFSETQ. This CDR3 contains 16 residues. This chain's CDR3 is CASSLGTGSLNTEAFF. Written as DNA, the CDR3 is TGCGCCAGCAGCTTGGGGACAGGGAGTTTGAACACTGAAGCTTTCTTT.

This clonotype has just a few counts. J is TRBJ1-1 and V is TRBV10-3, with D unclear. Germline CDR1 and CDR2: ENHRY and SYGVKD. V was pared by 3 bases and J by 5 bases, with 10 bases between. CDR3 length: 13 amino acids. CDR3 protein: CAISETVWTEAFF. CDR3 nucleotide sequence: TGTGCCATCAGTGAAACCGTTTGGACTGAAGCTTTCTTT.

Many counts were recorded for this clonotype. The chain recombines TRBV7-9 with TRBJ2-3; D perhaps matches TRBD1 (6 bases). The CDR3 runs 15 residues. Germline V CDR1 and CDR2: SEHNR, FQNEAQ (reference sequence). V was shortened by 6 bases and J by 2 bases, with 15 bases between the two germline ends. CDR3 sequence reads: CASSFRGQITDTQYF. Written as DNA, the CDR3 is TGTGCCAGCAGTTTTCGTGGACAGATCACAGATACGCAGTATTTT.